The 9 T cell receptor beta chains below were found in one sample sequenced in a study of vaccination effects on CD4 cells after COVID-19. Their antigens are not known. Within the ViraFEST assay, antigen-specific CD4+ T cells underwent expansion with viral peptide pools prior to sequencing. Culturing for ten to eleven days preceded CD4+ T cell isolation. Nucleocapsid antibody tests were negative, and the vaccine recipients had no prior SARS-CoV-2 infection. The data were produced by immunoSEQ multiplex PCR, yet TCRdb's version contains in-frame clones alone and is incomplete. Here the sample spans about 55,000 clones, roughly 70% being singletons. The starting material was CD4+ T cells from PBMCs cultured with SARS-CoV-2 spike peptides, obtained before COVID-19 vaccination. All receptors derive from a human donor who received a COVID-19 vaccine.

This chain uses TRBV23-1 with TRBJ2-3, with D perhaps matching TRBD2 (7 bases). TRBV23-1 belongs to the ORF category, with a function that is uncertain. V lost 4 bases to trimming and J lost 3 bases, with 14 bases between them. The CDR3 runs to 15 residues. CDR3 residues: CASSPGGGETDTQYF. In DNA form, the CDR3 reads TGCGCCAGCAGTCCTGGGGGGGGCGAAACAGATACGCAGTATTTT.

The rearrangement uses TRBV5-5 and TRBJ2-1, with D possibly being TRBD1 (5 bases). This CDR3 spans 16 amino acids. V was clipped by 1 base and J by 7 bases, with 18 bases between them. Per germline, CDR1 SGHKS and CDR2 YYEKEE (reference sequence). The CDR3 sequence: CASSLFSRAGPNEQFF. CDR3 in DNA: TGTGCCAGCAGCTTGTTCAGTAGGGCAGGGCCGAATGAGCAGTTCTTC.

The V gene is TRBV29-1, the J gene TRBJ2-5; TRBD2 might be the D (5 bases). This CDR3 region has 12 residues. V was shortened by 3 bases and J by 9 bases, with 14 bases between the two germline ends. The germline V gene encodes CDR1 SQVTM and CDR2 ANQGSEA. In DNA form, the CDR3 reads TGCAGCGTTGAGGGCACTGTCGGGGCCCAGTACTTC. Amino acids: CSVEGTVGAQYF.

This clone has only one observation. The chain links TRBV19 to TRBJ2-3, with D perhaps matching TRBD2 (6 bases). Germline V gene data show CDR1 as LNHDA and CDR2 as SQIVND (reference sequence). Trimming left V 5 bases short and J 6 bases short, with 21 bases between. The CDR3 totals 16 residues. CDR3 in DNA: TGTGCCAGTAGTTCCTGGGGGGTTGCTCCCTCCGATACGCAGTATTTT. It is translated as CASSSWGVAPSDTQYF. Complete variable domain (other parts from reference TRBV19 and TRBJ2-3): DGGITQSPKYLFRKEGQNVTLSCEQNLNHDAMYWYRQDPGQGLRLIYYSQIVNDFQKGDIAEGYSVSREKKESFPLTVTSAQKNPTAFYLCASSSWGVAPSDTQYFGPGTRLTVL.

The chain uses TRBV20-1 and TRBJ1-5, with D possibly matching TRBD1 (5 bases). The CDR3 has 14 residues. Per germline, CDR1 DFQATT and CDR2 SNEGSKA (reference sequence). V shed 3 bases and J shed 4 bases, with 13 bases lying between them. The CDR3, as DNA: TGCAGTGCTAGTTCGCAGGGTGGAAATCAGCCCCAGCATTTT. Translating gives CSASSQGGNQPQHF.

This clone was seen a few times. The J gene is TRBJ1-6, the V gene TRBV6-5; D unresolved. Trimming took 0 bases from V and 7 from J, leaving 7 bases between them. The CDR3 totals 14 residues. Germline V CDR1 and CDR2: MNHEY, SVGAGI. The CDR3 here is CASSYSAVNSPLHF. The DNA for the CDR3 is TGTGCCAGCAGTTACTCTGCAGTAAATTCACCCCTCCACTTT.

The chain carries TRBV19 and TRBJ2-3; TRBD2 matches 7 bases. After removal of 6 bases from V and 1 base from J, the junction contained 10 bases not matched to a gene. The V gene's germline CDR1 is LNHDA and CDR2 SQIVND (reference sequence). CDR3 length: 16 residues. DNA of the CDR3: TGTGCCAGTAGCCCTCTACCCCTAGCGGGCACAGATACGCAGTATTTT. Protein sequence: CASSPLPLAGTDTQYF.

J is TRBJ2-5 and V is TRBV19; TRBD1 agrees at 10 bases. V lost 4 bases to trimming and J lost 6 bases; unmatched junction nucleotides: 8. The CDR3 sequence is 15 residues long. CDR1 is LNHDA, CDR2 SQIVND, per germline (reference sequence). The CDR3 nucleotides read TGTGCCAGTAGTACCGTTGGACAGGGGGGGAAGACCCAGTACTTC. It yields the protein CASSTVGQGGKTQYF.

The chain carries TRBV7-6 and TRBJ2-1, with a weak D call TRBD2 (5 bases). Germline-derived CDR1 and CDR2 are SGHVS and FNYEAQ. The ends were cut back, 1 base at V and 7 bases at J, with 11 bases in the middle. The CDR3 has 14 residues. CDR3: CASSLGTLRNEQFF. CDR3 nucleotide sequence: TGTGCCAGCAGCTTAGGGACTCTACGGAATGAGCAGTTCTTC.